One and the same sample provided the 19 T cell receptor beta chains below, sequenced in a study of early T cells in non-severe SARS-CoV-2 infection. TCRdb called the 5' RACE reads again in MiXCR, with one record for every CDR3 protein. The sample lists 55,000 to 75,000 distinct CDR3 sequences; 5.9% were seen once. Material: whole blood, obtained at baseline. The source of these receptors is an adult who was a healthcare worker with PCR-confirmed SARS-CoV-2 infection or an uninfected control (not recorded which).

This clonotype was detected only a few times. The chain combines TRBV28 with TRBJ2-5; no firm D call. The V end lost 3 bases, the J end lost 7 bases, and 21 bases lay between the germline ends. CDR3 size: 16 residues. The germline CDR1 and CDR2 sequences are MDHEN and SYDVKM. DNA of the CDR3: TGTGCCAGCAGTTTTTGGTTGCGGCAGCATGTCAGGACCCAGTACTTC. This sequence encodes CASSFWLRQHVRTQYF. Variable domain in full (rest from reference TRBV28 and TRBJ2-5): DVKVTQSSRYLVKRTGEKVFLECVQDMDHENMFWYRQDPGLGLRLIYFSYDVKMKEKGDIPEGYSVSREKKERFSLILESASTNQTSMYLCASSFWLRQHVRTQYFGPGTRLLVL.

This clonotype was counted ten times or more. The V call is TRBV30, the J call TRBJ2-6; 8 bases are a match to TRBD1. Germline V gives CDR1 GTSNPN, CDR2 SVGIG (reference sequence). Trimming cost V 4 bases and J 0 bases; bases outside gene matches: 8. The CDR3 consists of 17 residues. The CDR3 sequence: CAWTSGQGTSGANVLTF. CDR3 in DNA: TGTGCCTGGACCTCAGGACAGGGAACCTCTGGGGCCAACGTCCTGACTTTC.

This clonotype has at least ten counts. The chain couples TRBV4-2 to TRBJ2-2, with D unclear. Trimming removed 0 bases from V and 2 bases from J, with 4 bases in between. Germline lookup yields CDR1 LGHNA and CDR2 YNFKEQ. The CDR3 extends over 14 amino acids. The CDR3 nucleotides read TGTGCCAGCAGCCAAGAGCGAAACACCGGGGAGCTGTTTTTT. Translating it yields CASSQERNTGELFF.

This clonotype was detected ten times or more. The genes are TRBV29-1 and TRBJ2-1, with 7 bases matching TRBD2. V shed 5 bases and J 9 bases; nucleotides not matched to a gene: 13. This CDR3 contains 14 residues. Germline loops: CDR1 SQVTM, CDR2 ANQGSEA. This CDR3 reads CSVNPGGELGEQFF. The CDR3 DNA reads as TGCAGCGTTAACCCTGGGGGGGAGTTGGGTGAGCAGTTCTTC.

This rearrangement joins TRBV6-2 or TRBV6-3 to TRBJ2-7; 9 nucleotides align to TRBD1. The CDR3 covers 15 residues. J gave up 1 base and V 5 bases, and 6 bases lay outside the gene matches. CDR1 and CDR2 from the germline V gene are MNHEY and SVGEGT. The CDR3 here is CASSPIDRGSYEQYF. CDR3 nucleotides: TGTGCCAGCAGTCCCATCGACAGGGGGTCCTACGAGCAGTACTTC.

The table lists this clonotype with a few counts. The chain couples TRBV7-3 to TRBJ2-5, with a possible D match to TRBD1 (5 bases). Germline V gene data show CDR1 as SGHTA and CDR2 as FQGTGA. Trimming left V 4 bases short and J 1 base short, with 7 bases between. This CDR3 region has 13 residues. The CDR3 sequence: CASSSTAQETQYF. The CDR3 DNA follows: TGTGCCAGCAGCTCGACAGCCCAAGAGACCCAGTACTTC.

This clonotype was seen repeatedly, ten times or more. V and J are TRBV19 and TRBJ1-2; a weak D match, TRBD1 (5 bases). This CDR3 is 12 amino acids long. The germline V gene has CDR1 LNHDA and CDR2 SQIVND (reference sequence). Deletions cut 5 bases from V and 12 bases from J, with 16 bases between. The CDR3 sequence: CASSLPGRSNTF. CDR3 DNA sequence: TGTGCCAGTAGTTTACCGGGACGGTCGAACACCTTC.

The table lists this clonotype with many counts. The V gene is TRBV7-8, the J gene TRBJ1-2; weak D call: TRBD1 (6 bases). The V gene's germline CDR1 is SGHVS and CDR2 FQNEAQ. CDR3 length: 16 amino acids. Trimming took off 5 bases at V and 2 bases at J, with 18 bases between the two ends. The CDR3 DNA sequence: TGTGCCAGCAGCACCTTGCAGGGGCCCGTAAACTATGGCTACACCTTC. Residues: CASSTLQGPVNYGYTF.

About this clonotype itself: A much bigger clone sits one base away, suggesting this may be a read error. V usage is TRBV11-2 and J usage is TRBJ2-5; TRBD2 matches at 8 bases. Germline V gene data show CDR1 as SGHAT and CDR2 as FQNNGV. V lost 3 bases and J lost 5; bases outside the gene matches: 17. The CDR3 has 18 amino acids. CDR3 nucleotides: TGTGCCAGCAGCTTCCTCAGCCCCATAGCGGGAAGGCGGGAGACCCAGTACTTC. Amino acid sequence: CASSFLSPIAGRRETQYF. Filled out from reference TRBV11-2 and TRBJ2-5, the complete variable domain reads EAGVAQSPRYKIIEKRQSVAFWCNPISGHATLYWYQQILGQGPKLLIQFQNNGVVDDSQLPKDRFSAERLKGVDSTLKIQPAKLEDSAVYLCASSFLSPIAGRRETQYFGPGTRLLVL.

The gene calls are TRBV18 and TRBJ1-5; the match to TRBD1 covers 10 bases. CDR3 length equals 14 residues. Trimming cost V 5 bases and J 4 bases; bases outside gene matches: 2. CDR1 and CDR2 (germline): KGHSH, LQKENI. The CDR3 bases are TGTGCCAGCTCATCGGACAGGGGGAATCAGCCCCAGCATTTT. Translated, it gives CASSSDRGNQPQHF.

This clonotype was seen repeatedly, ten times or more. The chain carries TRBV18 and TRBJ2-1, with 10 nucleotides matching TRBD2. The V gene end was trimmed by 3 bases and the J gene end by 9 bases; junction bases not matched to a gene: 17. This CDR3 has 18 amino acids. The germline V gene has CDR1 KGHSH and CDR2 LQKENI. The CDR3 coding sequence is TGTGCCAGCTCACCTCCCAGGCCCGGACTAGCGGAGGCGGGTGAGCAGTTCTTC. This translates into CASSPPRPGLAEAGEQFF. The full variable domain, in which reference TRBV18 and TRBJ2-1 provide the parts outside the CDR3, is NAGVMQNPRHLVRRRGQEARLRCSPMKGHSHVYWYRQLPEEGLKFMVYLQKENIIDESGMPKERFSAEFPKEGPSILRIQQVVRGDSAAYFCASSPPRPGLAEAGEQFFGPGTRLTVL.

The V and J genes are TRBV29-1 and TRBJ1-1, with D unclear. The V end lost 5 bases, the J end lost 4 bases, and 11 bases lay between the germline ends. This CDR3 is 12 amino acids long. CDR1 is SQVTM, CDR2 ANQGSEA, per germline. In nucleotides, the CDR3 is TGCAGCGTTAAAAGGGAGGCCACTGAAGCTTTCTTT. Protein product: CSVKREATEAFF.

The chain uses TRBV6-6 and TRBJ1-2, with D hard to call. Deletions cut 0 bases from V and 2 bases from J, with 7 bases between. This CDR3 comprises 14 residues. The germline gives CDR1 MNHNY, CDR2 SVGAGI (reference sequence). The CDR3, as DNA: TGTGCCAGCAGTTACTCTGAGCAGAACTATGGCTACACCTTC. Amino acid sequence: CASSYSEQNYGYTF.

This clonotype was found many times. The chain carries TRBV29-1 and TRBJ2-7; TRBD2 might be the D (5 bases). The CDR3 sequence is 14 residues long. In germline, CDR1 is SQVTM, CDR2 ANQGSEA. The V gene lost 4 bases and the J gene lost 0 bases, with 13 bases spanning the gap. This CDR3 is CSVVGGRSSYEQYF. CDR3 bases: TGCAGCGTTGTAGGCGGGCGGAGCTCCTACGAGCAGTACTTC.

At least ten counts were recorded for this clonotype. The DNA of the CDR3 is TGTGCCAGCAGCTCCCTCGGATGGTATACGCAGTATTTT. Its translation: CASSSLGWYTQYF. This chain uses TRBV11-1 with TRBJ2-3; the D is unclear. The ends were cut back, 4 bases at V and 7 bases at J, with 12 bases in the middle. The CDR3 sequence is 13 residues long. Germline V CDR1 and CDR2: SGHAT, FQDESV (reference sequence).

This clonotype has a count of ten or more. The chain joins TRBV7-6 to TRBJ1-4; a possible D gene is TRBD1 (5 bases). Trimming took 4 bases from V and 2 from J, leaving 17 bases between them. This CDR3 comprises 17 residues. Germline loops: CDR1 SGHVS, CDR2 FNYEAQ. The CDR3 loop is CASSSHPPGTTNEKLFF. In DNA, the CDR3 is TGTGCCAGCAGCTCACACCCCCCAGGGACGACTAATGAAAAACTGTTTTTT.

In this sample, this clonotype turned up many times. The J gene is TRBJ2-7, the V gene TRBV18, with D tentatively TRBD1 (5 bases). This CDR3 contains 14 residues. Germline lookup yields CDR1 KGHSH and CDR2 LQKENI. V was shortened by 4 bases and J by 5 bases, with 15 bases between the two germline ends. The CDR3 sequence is CASSRTWGEHEQYF. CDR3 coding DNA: TGTGCCAGCTCACGTACGTGGGGCGAGCACGAGCAGTACTTC.

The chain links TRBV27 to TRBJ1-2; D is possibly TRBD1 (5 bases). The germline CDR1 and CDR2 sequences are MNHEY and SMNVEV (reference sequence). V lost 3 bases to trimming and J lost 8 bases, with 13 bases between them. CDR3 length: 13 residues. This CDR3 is CASSFSRVDGYTF. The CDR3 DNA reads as TGTGCCAGCAGTTTTTCCAGGGTAGACGGCTACACCTTC.

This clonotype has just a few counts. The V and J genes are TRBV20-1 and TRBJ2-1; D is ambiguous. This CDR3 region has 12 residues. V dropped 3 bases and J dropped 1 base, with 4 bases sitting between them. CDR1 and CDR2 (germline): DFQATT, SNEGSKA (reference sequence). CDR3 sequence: CSARWSYNEQFF. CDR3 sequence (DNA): TGCAGTGCTAGGTGGTCCTACAATGAGCAGTTCTTC.